This is a list of T cell receptor beta chains from one sample in a study of PD-1 blockade in classical Hodgkin lymphoma. Libraries were prepared by immunoSEQ multiplex PCR; TCRdb keeps only in-frame clonotypes and omits some of them. The sample contains approximately 17,000 clones, 90% of which appear only once. Sequenced input: peripheral blood mononuclear cells (PBMCs). All receptors derive from a human donor with classical Hodgkin lymphoma. The CDR3 runs from the conserved cysteine through the conserved F or W. D genes are given only for firm matches. Some rows have no size entry. The others give once, few or many, or a class for an expanded clone.

D gene	V gene	J gene	clone size	CDR3 DNA	CDR3 protein
TRBD1	TRBV11-2	TRBJ1-2	.	TGTGCCAGCAGCCCCACCGGGACAGGGGGTCTCTATGGCTACACCTTC	CASSPTGTGGLYGYTF
.	TRBV30	TRBJ1-1	.	TGTGCCTGGAGCGCCGGACAGCCGAACACTGAAGCTTTCTTT	CAWSAGQPNTEAFF
.	TRBV7-2	TRBJ2-7	.	TGTGCCAGCAGCTTAGGCCATTCCTACGAGCAGTACTTC	CASSLGHSYEQYF
.	TRBV29-1	TRBJ1-5	.	TGCAGCGTTGGCCCGGGGAGCAATCAGCCCCAGCATTTT	CSVGPGSNQPQHF
TRBD2	TRBV19	TRBJ2-2	.	TGTGCCAGTAGTATAGGAAGTTGGGGACTAACGGCGGGGACCGGGGAGCTGTTTTTT	CASSIGSWGLTAGTGELFF
TRBD2	TRBV6-4	TRBJ2-3	few	TGTGCCAGCAGCGAAGCGGGATCCACAGATACGCAGTATTTT	CASSEAGSTDTQYF
TRBD1	TRBV6-5	TRBJ2-1	.	TGTGCCAGCAGTTATCGACAGGGGAAAAACAATGAGCAGTTCTTC	CASSYRQGKNNEQFF
.	TRBV7-9	TRBJ1-1	.	TGTGCCAGCAGCCCCGACTATGAAGCTTTCTTT	CASSPDYEAFF
.	TRBV2	TRBJ2-2	.	TGTGCCAGCAGTGATCCCACTTTCTCTGACGGCGGGGAGCTGTTTTTT	CASSDPTFSDGGELFF
.	TRBV18	TRBJ1-5	.	TGTGCCAGCTCAAGGGACCAAAATCAGCCCCAGCATTTT	CASSRDQNQPQHF
.	TRBV6-6	TRBJ2-3	.	TGTGCCAGCAGTTACTCAGAGGCCACAGATACGCAGTATTTT	CASSYSEATDTQYF
TRBD2	TRBV7-2	TRBJ2-1	.	TGTGCCAGCAGCTTCCCAGGGACTAGAGTCGTTGAGCAGTTCTTC	CASSFPGTRVVEQFF
.	TRBV19	TRBJ2-5	.	TGTGCCAGTAGTTATATCGGCCAAGAGACCCAGTACTTC	CASSYIGQETQYF
.	TRBV28	TRBJ2-6	.	TGTGCCAGCAGCCATAGTACGTCCCTTACAGCTGGGGCCAACGTCCTGACTTTC	CASSHSTSLTAGANVLTF
.	TRBV6-4	TRBJ2-1	.	TGTGCCAGCAGTAAGGGGGAGGGCACCTACAATGAGCAGTTCTTC	CASSKGEGTYNEQFF
.	TRBV2	TRBJ1-1	.	TGTGCCAGCAGTGAAGGGAACACTGAAGCTTTCTTT	CASSEGNTEAFF
.	TRBV29-1	TRBJ1-4	once	TGCAGCGTTGATGCGGGGCATGGTGAAAAACTGTTTTTT	CSVDAGHGEKLFF
.	TRBV10-3	TRBJ2-2	.	TGTGCCACTACAGGGACTAACACCGGGGAGCTGTTTTTT	CATTGTNTGELFF
TRBD2	TRBV2	TRBJ2-3	.	TGTGCCAGCAGTGAAAGTCTAGCGGGAGATACGCAGTATTTT	CASSESLAGDTQYF
.	TRBV6-5	TRBJ2-5	.	TGTGCCAGCAGTTACTCGGGCGAGACCCAGTACTTC	CASSYSGETQYF
.	TRBV10-1	TRBJ1-1	.	TGCGCCAGCAGTGAGAAGCGCAGCCTTTCGGGCACTGAAGCTTTCTTT	CASSEKRSLSGTEAFF
TRBD2	TRBV5-1	TRBJ2-7	.	TGCGCCAGCAGGACCGGGACTAGCGGGCGAGAGCAGTACTTC	CASRTGTSGREQYF